These 8 T cell receptor beta chains were all obtained from the same sample, sequenced in a study of blood T cell repertoires in COVID-19. Only in-frame clones appear in the TCRdb table, and some are missing; sequencing was by immunoSEQ multiplex PCR. The data show around 300,000 clones, roughly 90% seen once. The sample comprised peripheral blood. Receptors were obtained from a woman aged 40-49 years with COVID-19, enrolled during active disease.

The gene calls are TRBV5-1 and TRBJ2-2; the D gene is possibly TRBD1 (5 bases). V was clipped by 5 bases and J by 5 bases, with 19 bases between them. Germline CDR1 and CDR2: SGHRS and YFSETQ. CDR3 size: 16 residues. This CDR3 is CASSLLGQGQTGELFF. The CDR3 DNA follows: TGCGCCAGCAGTCTCCTGGGCCAGGGTCAAACCGGGGAGCTGTTTTTT.

The chain is built from TRBV27 and TRBJ2-1, with 12 bases lining up with TRBD2. The CDR3 is 17 amino acids. V lost 5 bases to trimming and J lost 5 bases; unmatched junction nucleotides: 10. Germline V gene lookup returns CDR1 MNHEY and CDR2 SMNVEV (reference sequence). For the CDR3, the DNA is TGTGCCAGCAGTCCCTCCCGACTAGCGGGGGCCCACAATGAGCAGTTCTTC. Protein: CASSPSRLAGAHNEQFF.

This chain connects TRBV5-5 to TRBJ2-2, with a weak D call TRBD1 (6 bases). The CDR3 is 13 amino acids. The ends were cut back, 1 base at V and 8 bases at J, with 9 bases in the middle. Germline V CDR1 and CDR2: SGHKS, YYEKEE (reference sequence). Written as DNA, the CDR3 is TGTGCCAGCAGCTTGTGGGGGCAAGGGGAGCTGTTTTTT. This gives the protein CASSLWGQGELFF. The variable domain in full, completed from reference TRBV5-5 and TRBJ2-2, reads DAGVTQSPTHLIKTRGQQVTLRCSPISGHKSVSWYQQVLGQGPQFIFQYYEKEERGRGNFPDRFSARQFPNYSSELNVNALLLGDSALYLCASSLWGQGELFFGEGSRLTVL.

The J gene is TRBJ2-2, the V gene TRBV19, with 8 bases matching TRBD2. CDR1 is LNHDA, CDR2 SQIVND, per germline (reference sequence). J gave up 4 bases and V 5 bases, and 6 bases lay outside the gene matches. The CDR3 contains 15 residues. CDR3 coding DNA: TGTGCCAGTAGTCAAGCGGGGGCATCCACCGGGGAGCTGTTTTTT. This sequence encodes CASSQAGASTGELFF.

The genes are TRBV2 and TRBJ1-1; perhaps TRBD1 as D (6 bases). In germline, CDR1 is SNHLY, CDR2 FYNNEI. With 7 bases removed from V and 2 bases from J, the gap between germline ends came to 17 bases. The CDR3 extends over 15 amino acids. The DNA for the CDR3 is TGTGCCAGCACCATCCCAGGGGACACTAACACTGAAGCTTTCTTT. It yields the protein CASTIPGDTNTEAFF.

The rearrangement links TRBV5-1 to TRBJ2-7, with 7 bases matching TRBD1. Germline V lookup: CDR1 SGHRS, CDR2 YFSETQ. V lost 5 bases, J lost 7 bases, and 15 bases stayed unmatched. This CDR3 is built from 15 residues. The CDR3 coding sequence is TGCGCCAGCAGGGATGGGACAGACCCCTGGTTGGAGCAGTACTTC. It is translated as CASRDGTDPWLEQYF. Looking up the rest from reference TRBV5-1 and TRBJ2-7 gives the full variable domain: KAGVTQTPRYLIKTRGQQVTLSCSPISGHRSVSWYQQTPGQGLQFLFEYFSETQRNKGNFPGRFSGRQFSNSRSEMNVSTLELGDSALYLCASRDGTDPWLEQYFGPGTRLTVT.

The V gene is TRBV7-9, the J gene TRBJ2-2; perhaps TRBD2 as D (5 bases). The CDR3 sequence is 15 residues long. Germline V gene data show CDR1 as SEHNR and CDR2 as FQNEAQ (reference sequence). V gave up 2 bases and J gave up 5 bases, with 12 bases separating them. CDR3 sequence: CASSLILAGTGELFF. DNA of the CDR3: TGTGCCAGCAGCTTAATCCTAGCTGGAACCGGGGAGCTGTTTTTT.

The CDR3: CAISSDRGSNQPQHF. The DNA for the CDR3 is TGTGCCATCAGTTCTGACAGGGGAAGCAATCAGCCCCAGCATTTT. The J gene is TRBJ1-5, the V gene TRBV10-3, with 8 bases fitting TRBD1. The CDR3 runs 15 residues. The J segment lost 1 base and the V segment lost 5 bases, leaving 4 bases of the junction unmatched. The germline CDR1 and CDR2 sequences are ENHRY and SYGVKD.